One sample yielded the 20 T cell receptor beta chains listed below, sequenced in a study of blood T cell repertoires in COVID-19. Clones were read by immunoSEQ multiplex PCR, and TCRdb kept only the in-frame ones, dropping some. The sample contains 150,000 to 200,000 clones, over 75% of which appear only once. Input material: peripheral blood. These receptors all stem from a woman in her seventies with acute or convalescent COVID-19.

The V and J genes are TRBV28 and TRBJ1-2; D call uncertain. The CDR3 has 12 residues. Germline V gene data show CDR1 as MDHEN and CDR2 as SYDVKM. Trimming shortened V by 8 bases and J by 1 base, and 8 bases separated the two germline ends. In DNA form, the CDR3 reads TGTGCCAGCCAGGCCAATAACTATGGCTACACCTTC. It codes for CASQANNYGYTF.

This clone was picked up one time. The rearrangement links TRBV18 to TRBJ2-3; D is uncertain. Germline loops: CDR1 KGHSH, CDR2 LQKENI. This CDR3 is built from 15 residues. The V gene lost 1 base and the J gene lost 0 bases, with 8 bases spanning the gap. Here the CDR3 DNA reads TGTGCCAGCTCACCACGGCAGACAAGCACAGATACGCAGTATTTT. Translating gives CASSPRQTSTDTQYF.

This chain uses TRBV12-3 or TRBV12-4 with TRBJ1-3; tentative D call: TRBD1 (5 bases). The CDR3 runs 13 residues. The ends were cut back, 6 bases at V and 4 bases at J, with 10 bases in the middle. CDR3 nucleotide sequence: TGTGCCAGCAGCCTGAACAGGGGAAACACCATATATTTT. Translation gives CASSLNRGNTIYF.

This sequence joins TRBV2 and TRBJ2-3, with 8 bases that match TRBD1. From germline, CDR1 is SNHLY and CDR2 FYNNEI. CDR3 size: 14 residues. V was clipped by 7 bases and J by 1 base; unmatched bases: 4. CDR3 sequence: CASTGQGRTDTQYF. DNA of the CDR3: TGTGCCAGCACTGGACAGGGCCGCACAGATACGCAGTATTTT.

The sample holds a few counts of this clone. The chain employs TRBV6-1 and TRBJ1-4; D remains unclear. The CDR3 spans 17 residues. Trimming removed 0 bases from V and 3 bases from J, with 14 bases in between. Germline V gene lookup returns CDR1 MNHNS and CDR2 SASEGT. The CDR3 DNA sequence: TGTGCCAGCAGTGAAGCTCGGATAGAGAGGTCTAATGAAAAACTGTTTTTT. Protein product: CASSEARIERSNEKLFF.

The chain uses TRBV3-1 (or the pseudogene TRBV3-2) and TRBJ1-3, with 10 bases fitting TRBD1. The ends lost 0 bases at V and 5 bases at J; junction bases unmatched: 13. Germline V CDR1 and CDR2: LGHDT, YNNKEL (reference sequence). CDR3 length: 19 residues. CDR3 region: CASSQDLSIRDRGRNTIYF. The CDR3 DNA sequence: TGTGCCAGCAGCCAAGATTTATCAATTAGGGACAGGGGACGAAACACCATATATTTT.

This clone was counted between two and nine times. The gene calls are TRBV6-1 and TRBJ2-2; D call uncertain. The germline V and J ends were trimmed by 8 bases and 0 bases, with 7 bases remaining between them. CDR1 is MNHNS and CDR2 is SASEGT in the germline V gene. The CDR3 length is 13 residues. CDR3 protein: CASASSNTGELFF. The DNA of the CDR3 is TGTGCCAGCGCGTCCTCGAACACCGGGGAGCTGTTTTTT.

The rearrangement links TRBV24-1 to TRBJ2-1, with 9 positions matching TRBD2. V shed 6 bases, J shed 6 bases, and the junction held 11 bases outside the gene matches. In germline, CDR1 is KGHDR, CDR2 SFDVKD. The CDR3 length is 16 residues. The CDR3 DNA reads TGTGCCACCAGTCGGACGGTAGCGGGAGAGATCAATGAGCAGTTCTTC. This encodes CATSRTVAGEINEQFF.

The chain has TRBV20-1 and TRBJ2-3; D is perhaps TRBD1 (6 bases). Germline V gene sequence: CDR1 DFQATT, CDR2 SNEGSKA (reference sequence). The CDR3 sequence is 14 residues long. Trimming stripped 3 bases from V and 5 bases from J, with 15 bases between. The CDR3 is CSASYREGGDTQYF. DNA for the CDR3: TGCAGTGCTAGTTACCGGGAAGGGGGAGATACGCAGTATTTT.

The V gene is TRBV5-5, the J gene TRBJ1-6, with TRBD1 as a possible D gene (5 bases). The germline V and J ends were trimmed by 1 base and 10 bases, with 12 bases remaining between them. This CDR3 is 14 amino acids long. CDR1 is SGHKS and CDR2 is YYEKEE in the germline V gene (reference sequence). This CDR3 is CASSLQGGYSPLHF. CDR3 sequence (DNA): TGTGCCAGCAGCTTGCAGGGTGGATACTCACCCCTCCACTTT.

This chain connects TRBV7-8 to TRBJ1-6, with D unresolved. V was trimmed by 1 base and J by 3 bases, leaving 10 bases between them. Per germline, CDR1 SGHVS and CDR2 FQNEAQ. The CDR3 sequence is 16 residues long. Here the CDR3 DNA reads TGTGCCAGCAGCTTAGGTTCCAACAACTATAATTCACCCCTCCACTTT. Its protein is CASSLGSNNYNSPLHF.

The chain is built from TRBV30 and TRBJ1-2, with a weak D call TRBD1 (5 bases). Germline CDR1 is GTSNPN and CDR2 is SVGIG (reference sequence). CDR3 length equals 12 residues. Trimming left V 2 bases short and J 4 bases short, with 8 bases between. The CDR3: CAWSKTGYGYTF. The CDR3 region has the DNA TGTGCCTGGAGTAAAACAGGCTATGGCTACACCTTC.

The chain uses TRBV2 and TRBJ1-4, with D hard to call. V gave up 7 bases and J gave up 8 bases, with 14 bases separating them. In germline, CDR1 is SNHLY, CDR2 FYNNEI. The CDR3 is 13 residues long. The CDR3 DNA sequence: TGTGCCAGCAATAGTCCTAGAGACGAAAAACTGTTTTTT. Translating gives CASNSPRDEKLFF.

The rearrangement uses TRBV4-1 and TRBJ2-2; possibly TRBD1 for D (6 bases). The germline V gene encodes CDR1 MGHRA and CDR2 YSYEKL. CDR3 length equals 15 residues. V shed 6 bases and J shed 0 bases, with 11 bases lying between them. The CDR3 sequence is CASRYGTSNTGELFF. In nucleotides, the CDR3 is TGCGCCAGCAGATACGGGACATCGAACACCGGGGAGCTGTTTTTT.

This chain joins TRBV7-5 and TRBJ1-2. TRBV7-5 is annotated as a pseudogene. This CDR3 is 15 amino acids long. The CDR3 here is CARRLEFRRSHGYTF. The CDR3 nucleotides read TGTGCCAGAAGATTAGAGTTCAGGAGGTCCCATGGCTACACCTTC.

This rearrangement joins TRBV3-1 (or the pseudogene TRBV3-2) to TRBJ1-1; the match to TRBD1 covers 10 bases. The CDR3 runs 16 residues. Trimming removed 4 bases from V and 5 bases from J; junction bases left unmatched: 10. The germline CDR1 and CDR2 sequences are LGHDT and YNNKEL (reference sequence). This CDR3 reads CASSPGTGAGITEAFF. The CDR3 region has the DNA TGTGCCAGCAGCCCTGGGACAGGGGCCGGGATAACTGAAGCTTTCTTT.

This chain links TRBV5-8 with TRBJ2-1, with 9 positions matching TRBD2. CDR1 is SGHTS, CDR2 YDEGEE, per germline. Trimming at V came to 4 bases and at J to 8 bases, leaving 13 bases not matched to a gene. CDR3 length: 16 amino acids. The CDR3 spells CASSVWSGRSGDEQFF. The CDR3 nucleotides read TGTGCCAGCAGCGTATGGAGCGGGAGGTCGGGCGATGAGCAGTTCTTC.

V usage is TRBV5-4 and J usage is TRBJ1-6; D is possibly TRBD1 (6 bases). Per the germline V gene, CDR1 is SGHNT and CDR2 is YYREEE (reference sequence). V dropped 5 bases and J dropped 5 bases, with 8 bases sitting between them. The CDR3 is 13 residues long. The CDR3 DNA reads TGTGCCAGCAGAGGGGGGGATAATTCACCCCTCCACTTT. It yields the protein CASRGGDNSPLHF.

This clone was counted once. The rearrangement links TRBV5-1 to TRBJ2-3; unclear D gene. This CDR3 comprises 14 residues. CDR1 SGHRS and CDR2 YFSETQ come from the germline V gene. V lost 0 bases and J lost 3, with 8 bases in between. The CDR3 protein is CASSLVGFTDTQYF. The CDR3 coding sequence is TGCGCCAGCAGCTTGGTGGGCTTTACAGATACGCAGTATTTT. The variable domain in full, completed from reference TRBV5-1 and TRBJ2-3, reads KAGVTQTPRYLIKTRGQQVTLSCSPISGHRSVSWYQQTPGQGLQFLFEYFSETQRNKGNFPGRFSGRQFSNSRSEMNVSTLELGDSALYLCASSLVGFTDTQYFGPGTRLTVL.

This chain joins TRBV18 and TRBJ2-2; no reliable D call. V was pared by 4 bases and J by 6 bases, with 6 bases between. CDR3 size: 12 residues. Germline CDR1 and CDR2: KGHSH and LQKENI. Written as DNA, the CDR3 is TGTGCCAGCTCACTTAAATCCGGGGAGCTGTTTTTT. Protein product: CASSLKSGELFF.